The T cell receptor (delta chain) described here comes from a study of γδ T cells in repeated Plasmodium falciparum infection. TCRdb re-processed the multiplex PCR reads using CATT. Of 75,000 to 100,000 delta-chain clones in the sample, roughly 1.4% were seen once. Concerning this clone itself: The translation of this DNA and the TCRdb protein of a much larger clone differ at residue 11, probably owing to a read error; the protein shown here is translated from the DNA.

The receptor comes from a pool of human donors (malaria-infected and uninfected, not separated). Input material: gamma-delta T cells from blood.

The CDR3 region is CALGASPSGGGKLIF. The CDR3 coding sequence is TGTGCTCTTGGGGCTTCCCCGTCGGGTGGCGGTAAACTCATCTTT. The rearrangement joins TRDV1 to TRDJ1; perhaps TRDD2 as D (5 bases). This CDR3 has 15 residues. Between the trimmed V and J ends, which lost 4 bases and 7 bases, there was a span of 19 bases. Per germline, CDR1 TSWWSYY and CDR2 QGS.